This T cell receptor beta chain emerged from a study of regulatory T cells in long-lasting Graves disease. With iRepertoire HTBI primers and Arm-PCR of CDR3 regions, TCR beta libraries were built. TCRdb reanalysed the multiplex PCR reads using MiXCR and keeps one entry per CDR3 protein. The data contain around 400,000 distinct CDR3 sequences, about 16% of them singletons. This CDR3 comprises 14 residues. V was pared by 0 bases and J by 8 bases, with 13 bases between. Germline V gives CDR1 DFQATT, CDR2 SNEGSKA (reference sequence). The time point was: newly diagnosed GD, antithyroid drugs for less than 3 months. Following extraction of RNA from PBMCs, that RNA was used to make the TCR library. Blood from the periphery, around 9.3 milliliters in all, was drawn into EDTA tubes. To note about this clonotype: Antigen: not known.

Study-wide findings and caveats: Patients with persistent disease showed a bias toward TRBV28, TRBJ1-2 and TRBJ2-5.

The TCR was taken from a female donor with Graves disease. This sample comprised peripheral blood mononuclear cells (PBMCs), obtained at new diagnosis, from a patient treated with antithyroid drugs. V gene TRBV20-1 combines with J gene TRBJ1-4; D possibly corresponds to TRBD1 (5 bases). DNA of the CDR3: TGCAGTGCTAGAGATCTCCAGCGGGGGGAAAAACTGTTTTTT. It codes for CSARDLQRGEKLFF.